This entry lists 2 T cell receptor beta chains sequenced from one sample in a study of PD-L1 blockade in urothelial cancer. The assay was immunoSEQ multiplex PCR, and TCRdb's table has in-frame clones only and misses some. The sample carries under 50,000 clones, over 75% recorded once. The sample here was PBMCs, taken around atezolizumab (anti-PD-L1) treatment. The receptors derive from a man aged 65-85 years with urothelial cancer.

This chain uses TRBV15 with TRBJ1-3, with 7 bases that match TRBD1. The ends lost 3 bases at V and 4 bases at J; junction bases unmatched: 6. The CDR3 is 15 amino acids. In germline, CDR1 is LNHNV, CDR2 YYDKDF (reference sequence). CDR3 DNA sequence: TGTGCCACCAGCAGGACAGGGATTGACGGAAACACCATATATTTT. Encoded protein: CATSRTGIDGNTIYF.

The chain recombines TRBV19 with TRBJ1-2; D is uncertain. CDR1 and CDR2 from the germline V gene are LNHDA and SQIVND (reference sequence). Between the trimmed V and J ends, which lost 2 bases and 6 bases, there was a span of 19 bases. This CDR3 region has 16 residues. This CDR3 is CASSIRRMGSVDGYTF. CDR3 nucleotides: TGTGCCAGTAGTATAAGGAGGATGGGAAGCGTGGATGGCTACACCTTC.